This T cell receptor (beta chain) is drawn from a study of radiotherapy plus CTLA-4 blockade in lung cancer. Whole-study context: Of the patients, 15% to 20% showed objective responses and roughly 31% attained disease control. Study outcomes and limitations: Reports identified early blood T cell clone dynamics, with interferon-beta, as the best response predictor. TCR clones from tumors expanded in blood after radiotherapy plus ipilimumab.

Trimming pared 4 bases from V and 5 bases from J, leaving 15 bases between. CDR1 and CDR2 (germline): SGHDT, YYEEEE. The CDR3 runs to 14 residues. A note on this clone: Its antigen is not identified.

Data came from immunoSEQ multiplex PCR; TCRdb stores just in-frame clones and leaves some out. This sample has approximately 45,000 clones; roughly 65% occur once, and the top ten carry around a sixth. The material sequenced was peripheral blood, taken from a patient treated with radiotherapy plus ipilimumab. The rearrangement uses TRBV5-6 and TRBJ1-2; maybe TRBD1 (6 bases). The source is a human donor with non-small cell lung cancer who had a partial response to radiotherapy plus ipilimumab. Here the CDR3 DNA reads TGTGCCAGCAGCGGGGCCGGGACATATTATGGCTACACCTTC. This gives the protein CASSGAGTYYGYTF.